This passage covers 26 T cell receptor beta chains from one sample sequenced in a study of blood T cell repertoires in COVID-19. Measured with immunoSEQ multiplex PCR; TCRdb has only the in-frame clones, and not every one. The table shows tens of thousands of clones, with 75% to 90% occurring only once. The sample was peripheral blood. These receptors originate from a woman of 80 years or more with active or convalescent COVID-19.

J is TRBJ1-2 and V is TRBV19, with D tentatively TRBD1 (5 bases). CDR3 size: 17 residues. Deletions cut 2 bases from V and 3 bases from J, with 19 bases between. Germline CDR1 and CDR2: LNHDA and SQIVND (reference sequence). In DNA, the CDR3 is TGTGCCAGTAGTATATCTTTATTGGTTGGGACTGACTATGGCTACACCTTC. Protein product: CASSISLLVGTDYGYTF.

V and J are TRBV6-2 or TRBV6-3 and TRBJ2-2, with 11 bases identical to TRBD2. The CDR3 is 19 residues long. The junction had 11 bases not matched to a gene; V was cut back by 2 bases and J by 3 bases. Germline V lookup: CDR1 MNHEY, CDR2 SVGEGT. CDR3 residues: CASSYAGTSGSWHTGELFF. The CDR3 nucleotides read TGTGCCAGCAGTTACGCGGGGACTAGCGGCTCCTGGCACACCGGGGAGCTGTTTTTT.

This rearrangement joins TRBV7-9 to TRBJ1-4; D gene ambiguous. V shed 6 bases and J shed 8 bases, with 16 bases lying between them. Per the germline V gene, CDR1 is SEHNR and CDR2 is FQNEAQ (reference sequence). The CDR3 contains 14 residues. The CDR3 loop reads CASSGEADGEKLFF. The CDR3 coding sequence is TGTGCCAGCAGTGGGGAGGCAGATGGGGAAAAACTGTTTTTT.

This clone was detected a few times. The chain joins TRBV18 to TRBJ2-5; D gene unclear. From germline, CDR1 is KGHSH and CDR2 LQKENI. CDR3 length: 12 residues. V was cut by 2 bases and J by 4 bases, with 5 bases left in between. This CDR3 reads CASSPGPETQYF. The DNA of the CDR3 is TGTGCCAGCTCACCAGGGCCAGAGACCCAGTACTTC.

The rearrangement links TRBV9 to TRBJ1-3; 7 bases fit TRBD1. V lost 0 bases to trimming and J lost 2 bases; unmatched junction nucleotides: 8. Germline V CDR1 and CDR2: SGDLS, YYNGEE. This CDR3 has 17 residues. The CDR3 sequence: CASSVAQEGAAGNTIYF. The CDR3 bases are TGTGCCAGCAGCGTAGCCCAAGAGGGGGCAGCTGGAAACACCATATATTTT.

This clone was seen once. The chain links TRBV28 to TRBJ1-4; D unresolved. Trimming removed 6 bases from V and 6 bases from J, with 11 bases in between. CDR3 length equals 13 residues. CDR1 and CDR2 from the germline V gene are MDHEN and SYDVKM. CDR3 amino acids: CASRPARDEKLFF. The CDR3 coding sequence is TGTGCCAGCAGACCTGCTCGGGATGAAAAACTGTTTTTT.

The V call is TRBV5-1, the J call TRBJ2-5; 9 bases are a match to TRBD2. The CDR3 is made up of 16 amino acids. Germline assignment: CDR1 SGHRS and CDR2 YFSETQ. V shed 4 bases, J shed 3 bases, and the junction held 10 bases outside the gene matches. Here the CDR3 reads CASSLLGGGAEETQYF. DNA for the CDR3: TGCGCCAGCAGCCTCTTGGGCGGGGGGGCCGAAGAGACCCAGTACTTC.

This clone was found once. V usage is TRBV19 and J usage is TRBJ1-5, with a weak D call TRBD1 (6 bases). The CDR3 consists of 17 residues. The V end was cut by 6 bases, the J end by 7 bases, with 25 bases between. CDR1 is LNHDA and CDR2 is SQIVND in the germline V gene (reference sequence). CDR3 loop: CASSPTGSSSRVQPQHF. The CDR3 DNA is TGTGCCAGTAGCCCAACAGGGAGCAGTAGTCGGGTGCAGCCCCAGCATTTT.

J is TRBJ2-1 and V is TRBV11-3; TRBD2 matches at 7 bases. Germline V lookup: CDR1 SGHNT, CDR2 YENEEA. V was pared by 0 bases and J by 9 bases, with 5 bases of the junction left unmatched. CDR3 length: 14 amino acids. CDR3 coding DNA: TGTGCCAGCAGCTTAGATCCGGGGGGAACTGAGCAGTTCTTC. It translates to CASSLDPGGTEQFF.

The DNA of the CDR3 is TGTGCCATCAGTGATCAGGGACTTAACTATGGCTACACCTTC. It codes for CAISDQGLNYGYTF. The J gene is TRBJ1-2, the V gene TRBV10-3; the D gene is possibly TRBD1 (5 bases). There are 14 residues in the CDR3. The germline CDR1 and CDR2 sequences are ENHRY and SYGVKD. Trimming stripped 3 bases from V and 1 base from J, with 9 bases between.

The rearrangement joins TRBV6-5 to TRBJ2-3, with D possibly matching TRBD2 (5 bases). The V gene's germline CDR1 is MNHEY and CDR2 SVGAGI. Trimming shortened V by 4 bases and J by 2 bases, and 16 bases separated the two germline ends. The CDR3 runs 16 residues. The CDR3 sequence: CASSWSHSGFTDTQYF. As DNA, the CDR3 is TGTGCCAGCAGTTGGTCGCACAGCGGTTTCACAGATACGCAGTATTTT.

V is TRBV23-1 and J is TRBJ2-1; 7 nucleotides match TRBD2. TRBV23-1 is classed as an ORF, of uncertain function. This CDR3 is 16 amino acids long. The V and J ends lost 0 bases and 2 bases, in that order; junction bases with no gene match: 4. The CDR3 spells CASSQSPAGAYNEQFF. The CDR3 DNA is TGCGCCAGCAGTCAATCCCCGGCGGGGGCCTACAATGAGCAGTTCTTC.

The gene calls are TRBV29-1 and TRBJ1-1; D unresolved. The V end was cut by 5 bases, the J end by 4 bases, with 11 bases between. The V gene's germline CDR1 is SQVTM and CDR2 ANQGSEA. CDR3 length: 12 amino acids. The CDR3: CSVSREGTEAFF. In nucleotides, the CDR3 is TGCAGCGTTTCCAGAGAGGGCACTGAAGCTTTCTTT.

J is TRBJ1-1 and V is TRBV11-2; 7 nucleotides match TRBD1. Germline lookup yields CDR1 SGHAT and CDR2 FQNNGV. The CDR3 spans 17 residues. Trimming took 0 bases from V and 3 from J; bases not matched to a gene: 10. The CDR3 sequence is CASSLDTGVLWDTEAFF. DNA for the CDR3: TGTGCCAGCAGCTTAGACACAGGGGTCCTGTGGGACACTGAAGCTTTCTTT.

The CDR3 nucleotides read TGCGCCAGCAGCTTGAACACCCAAGAGACCCAGTACTTC. The encoded protein is CASSLNTQETQYF. The V call is TRBV5-1, the J call TRBJ2-5; no reliable D call. Germline V gives CDR1 SGHRS, CDR2 YFSETQ. Trimming pared 1 base from V and 1 base from J, leaving 5 bases between. There are 13 residues in the CDR3.

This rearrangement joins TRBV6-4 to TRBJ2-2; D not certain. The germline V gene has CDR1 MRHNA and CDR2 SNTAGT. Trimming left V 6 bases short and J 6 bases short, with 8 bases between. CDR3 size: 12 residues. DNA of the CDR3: TGTGCCAGCAGGTATTATTCCGGGGAGCTGTTTTTT. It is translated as CASRYYSGELFF.

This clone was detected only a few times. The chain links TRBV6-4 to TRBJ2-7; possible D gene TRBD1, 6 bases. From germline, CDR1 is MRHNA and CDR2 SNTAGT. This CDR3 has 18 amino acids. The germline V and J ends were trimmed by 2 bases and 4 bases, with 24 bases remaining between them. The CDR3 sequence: CASSDANTLTGTLYEQYF. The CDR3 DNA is TGTGCCAGCAGTGACGCGAATACTCTAACCGGGACACTATACGAGCAGTACTTC.

The CDR3 is CASSPTRVPIPRYF. As DNA, the CDR3 is TGTGCCAGCAGTCCCACACGGGTTCCAATTCCCCGGTACTTC. J is TRBJ2-5 and V is TRBV28; D is undetermined. V lost 5 bases and J lost 13, with 23 bases in between. CDR1 and CDR2 (germline): MDHEN, SYDVKM. The CDR3 runs 14 residues. The full variable domain, its missing parts supplied by reference TRBV28 and TRBJ2-5, is DVKVTQSSRYLVKRTGEKVFLECVQDMDHENMFWYRQDPGLGLRLIYFSYDVKMKEKGDIPEGYSVSREKKERFSLILESASTNQTSMYLCASSPTRVPIPRYFGPGTRLLVL.

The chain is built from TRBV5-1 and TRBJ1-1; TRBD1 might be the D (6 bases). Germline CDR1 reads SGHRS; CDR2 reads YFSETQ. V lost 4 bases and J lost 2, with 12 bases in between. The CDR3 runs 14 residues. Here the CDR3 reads CASSAQGSNTEAFF. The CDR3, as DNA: TGCGCCAGCAGCGCCCAGGGGTCCAACACTGAAGCTTTCTTT. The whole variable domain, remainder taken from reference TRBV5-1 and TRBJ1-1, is KAGVTQTPRYLIKTRGQQVTLSCSPISGHRSVSWYQQTPGQGLQFLFEYFSETQRNKGNFPGRFSGRQFSNSRSEMNVSTLELGDSALYLCASSAQGSNTEAFFGQGTRLTVV.

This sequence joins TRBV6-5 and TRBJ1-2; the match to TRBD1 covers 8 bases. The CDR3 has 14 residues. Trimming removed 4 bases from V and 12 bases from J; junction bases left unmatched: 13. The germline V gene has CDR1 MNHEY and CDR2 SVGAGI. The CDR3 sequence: CASSSTYGQGHNTF. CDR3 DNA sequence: TGTGCCAGCAGTTCGACCTATGGACAGGGTCACAACACCTTC.

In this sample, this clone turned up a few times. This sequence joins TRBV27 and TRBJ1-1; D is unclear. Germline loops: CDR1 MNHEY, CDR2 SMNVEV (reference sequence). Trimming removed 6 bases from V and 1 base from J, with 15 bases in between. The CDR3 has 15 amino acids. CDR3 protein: CASSARGSWNTEAFF. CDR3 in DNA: TGTGCCAGCAGCGCCCGGGGAAGCTGGAACACTGAAGCTTTCTTT.

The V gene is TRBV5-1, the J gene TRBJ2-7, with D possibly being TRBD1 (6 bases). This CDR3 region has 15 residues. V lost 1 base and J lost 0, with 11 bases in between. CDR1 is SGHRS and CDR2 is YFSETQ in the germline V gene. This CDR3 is CASSLTGKLSYEQYF. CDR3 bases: TGCGCCAGCAGCTTGACAGGGAAACTCTCCTACGAGCAGTACTTC.

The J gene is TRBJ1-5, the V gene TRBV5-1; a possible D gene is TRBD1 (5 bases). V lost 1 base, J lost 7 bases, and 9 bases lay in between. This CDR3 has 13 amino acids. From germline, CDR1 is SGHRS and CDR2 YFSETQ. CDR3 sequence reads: CASSLTGGQPQHF. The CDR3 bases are TGCGCCAGCAGCTTGACAGGCGGACAGCCCCAGCATTTT.

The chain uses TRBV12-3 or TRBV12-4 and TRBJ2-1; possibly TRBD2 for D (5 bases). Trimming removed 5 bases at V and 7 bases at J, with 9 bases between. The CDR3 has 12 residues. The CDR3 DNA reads TGTGCCAGCAGTCCGGACTTAAATGAGCAGTTCTTC. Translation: CASSPDLNEQFF.

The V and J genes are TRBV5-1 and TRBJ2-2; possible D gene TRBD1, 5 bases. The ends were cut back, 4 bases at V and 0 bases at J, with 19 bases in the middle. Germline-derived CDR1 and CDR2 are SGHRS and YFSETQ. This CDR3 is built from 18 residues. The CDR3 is CASSPAGHGDANTGELFF. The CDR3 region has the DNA TGCGCCAGCAGCCCGGCAGGGCACGGAGACGCGAACACCGGGGAGCTGTTTTTT.

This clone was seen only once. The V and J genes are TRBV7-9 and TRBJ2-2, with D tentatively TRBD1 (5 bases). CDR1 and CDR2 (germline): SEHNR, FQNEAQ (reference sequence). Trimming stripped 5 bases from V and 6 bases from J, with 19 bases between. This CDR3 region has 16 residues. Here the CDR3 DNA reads TGTGCCAGCAGCCCCCGAGGCAGGGATTGGGCCGGGGAGCTGTTTTTT. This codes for CASSPRGRDWAGELFF.